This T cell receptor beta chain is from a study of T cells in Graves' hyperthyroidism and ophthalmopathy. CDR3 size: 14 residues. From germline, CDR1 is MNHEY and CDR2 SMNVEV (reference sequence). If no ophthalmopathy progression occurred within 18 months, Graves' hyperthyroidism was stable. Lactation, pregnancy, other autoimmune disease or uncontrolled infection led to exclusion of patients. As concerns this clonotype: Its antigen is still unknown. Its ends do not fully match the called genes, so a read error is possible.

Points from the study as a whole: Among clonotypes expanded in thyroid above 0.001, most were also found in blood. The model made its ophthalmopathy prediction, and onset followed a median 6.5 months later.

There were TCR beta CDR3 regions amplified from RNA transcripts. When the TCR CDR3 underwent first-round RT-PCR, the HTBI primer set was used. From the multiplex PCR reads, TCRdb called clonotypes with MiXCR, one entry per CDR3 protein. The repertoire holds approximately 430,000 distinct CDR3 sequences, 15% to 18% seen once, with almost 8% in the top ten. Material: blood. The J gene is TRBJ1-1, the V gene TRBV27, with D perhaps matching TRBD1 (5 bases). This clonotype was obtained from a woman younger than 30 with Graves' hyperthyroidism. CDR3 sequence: CAGSPSQGNTEAFF. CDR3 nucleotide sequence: TGTGCCGGCAGCCCGTCTCAGGGAAACACTGAAGCTTTCTTT.